Below, 5 T cell receptor beta chains from the same sample are listed, as sequenced in a study of shared T cell receptors in the human thymus. Data came from immunoSEQ multiplex PCR; TCRdb stores just in-frame clones and leaves some out. The sample shows 500,000 to 550,000 clones, 75% to 85% of them seen only once. These data were likewise used in another study, on human thymus T cells.

Sequencing input: thymocytes. The receptor set was obtained from a boy less than two years old with a congenital heart defect.

The gene calls are TRBV7-9 and TRBJ2-3, with TRBD2 matching over 9 bases. CDR3 size: 18 residues. J was trimmed by 0 bases and V by 5 bases; bases with no gene match: 12. CDR1 SEHNR and CDR2 FQNEAQ come from the germline V gene (reference sequence). The CDR3: CASSKTAASGVSTDTQYF. CDR3 nucleotide sequence: TGTGCCAGCAGCAAAACGGCGGCTAGCGGGGTTAGCACAGATACGCAGTATTTT.

The V and J genes are TRBV29-1 and TRBJ2-5; D perhaps matches TRBD2 (5 bases). Germline CDR1 is SQVTM and CDR2 is ANQGSEA. CDR3 length: 12 amino acids. Trimming took 6 bases from V and 5 from J, leaving 13 bases between them. The CDR3 DNA reads as TGCAGCGTCGTAAGACTAAGGGAGACCCAGTACTTC. Protein sequence: CSVVRLRETQYF.

The chain joins TRBV14 to TRBJ2-7, with 8 positions matching TRBD2. CDR1 is SGHDN, CDR2 FVKESK, per germline. The CDR3 covers 16 residues. V lost 1 base and J lost 4; bases outside the gene matches: 9. CDR3 sequence (DNA): TGTGCCAGCAGCCAAGGGTCGGGAGGGCCCTCGTACGAGCAGTACTTC. It codes for CASSQGSGGPSYEQYF.

This clone was seen once. This chain joins TRBV30 and TRBJ2-5, with 10 positions matching TRBD2. The V segment lost 2 bases and the J segment 4 bases; nucleotides outside the gene matches: 10. The CDR3 has 16 residues. Germline CDR1 is GTSNPN and CDR2 is SVGIG (reference sequence). The DNA of the CDR3 is TGTGCCTGGAGTATGTGGGCTAGCGGGAGTCGAGAGACCCAGTACTTC. It specifies CAWSMWASGSRETQYF.

This clone occurred a few times. The chain employs TRBV11-2 and TRBJ1-1, with D maybe TRBD1 (5 bases). The germline CDR1 and CDR2 sequences are SGHAT and FQNNGV. CDR3 length equals 14 residues. Trimming stripped 6 bases from V and 5 bases from J, with 16 bases between. The CDR3 DNA follows: TGTGCCAGCAGGCCACCGCAGGGTAGGACTGAAGCTTTCTTT. Protein product: CASRPPQGRTEAFF.